This TCR beta chain is from a study of early T cells in non-severe SARS-CoV-2 infection. V was shortened by 4 bases and J by 4 bases, with 14 bases between the two germline ends. The V gene's germline CDR1 is SGHRS and CDR2 YFSETQ. The CDR3 is 15 residues long. As part of library construction, unique molecular identifiers were attached to individual cDNA molecules. TCRdb analysed the 5' RACE reads with MiXCR anew, one entry per CDR3 protein. This sample has 70,000 to 90,000 distinct CDR3 sequences, with just under 15% found just once. The chain carries TRBV5-1 and TRBJ2-2; no firm D call. Sample: whole blood. The TCR originated in an adult who was a healthcare worker with PCR-confirmed SARS-CoV-2 infection or an uninfected control (not recorded which). The CDR3 loop is CASSRLGLSTGELFF. As DNA, the CDR3 is TGCGCCAGCAGCAGGCTAGGTCTCAGCACCGGGGAGCTGTTTTTT.